The entry that follows covers one TCR beta chain sequence. No antigen is known for it. No base quality information exists; no much larger clone differs at one position. The data were taken from a study of PD-1 blockade in classical Hodgkin lymphoma (TCRdb year 2020). Regarding the complete study: A peripheral blood immune signature of response to PD-1 blockade in classical Hodgkin lymphoma was defined using TCR beta sequencing and CyTOF.

The Qiagen DNeasy kit was used to extract genomic DNA both from unsorted PBMCs and from the negatively selected CD4+ and CD8+ fractions. TCR beta CDR3 regions were amplified by immunoSEQ multiplex PCR using primers annealing to V and J segments. A synthetic immune receptor repertoire was used to minimize amplification bias, and remaining bias was computationally removed after sequencing. For the original study's pipeline: Custom Python scripts were used to quantify repertoire diversity as the Shannon entropy index. The unsorted, CD4+ and CD8+ repertoires were each analyzed separately, with the exception of combined analyses, where CD4+ and CD8+ sequences were merged in silico. Entries here come from immuneACCESS through TCRdb and include only in-frame sequences with V and J called. Some clones fail to appear in such tables; in the studies checked, an unresolved V gene covers under half of the shortfall, and the cause of the remainder is unknown. The DNA was the basis for D and trimming; V, J and clone size are from that table. The sample table lists about 20,000 clones, 89% of them with a count of one. The top ten hold 0.2% to 0.3% of the sample.

The CDR3 starts with the cysteine, ends with the phenylalanine, and has 17 residues. The sequence is cut down to CDR3 DNA, 51 bases in frame from base 1. CDR1 SGHNT and CDR2 YYREEE are derived from the germline V gene (reference sequence). The trim is 0 bases for V and 6 bases for J, with a gap of 20 bases between the germline ends. Overall study results and their limits: The study was restricted to a single clinical trial cohort, and the causes of repertoire differences, possibly disease activity or prior therapy, were left undefined. Baseline TCR diversity was reported to be lower in newly diagnosed patients than in healthy donors, and even lower in relapsed/refractory patients.

The time point label of this sample denotes: newly diagnosed, previously untreated cHL patient sample. Magnetic negative selection with a Miltenyi CD4+ T cell isolation kit was used to purify CD4+ T cells from thawed PBMCs. To serve as a comparison group for the relapsed/refractory trial patients, PBMCs were sequenced from patients with newly diagnosed, previously untreated classical Hodgkin lymphoma. Peripheral blood was collected in 8 mL Vacutainer Cell Preparation Tubes, from which PBMCs were isolated by centrifugation and then cryopreserved. Purified CD4+ and CD8+ fractions were prepared only for cases in which an additional PBMC sample was available. Magnetically labelled cells were removed on LS columns in a quadroMACS separator, and the flow-through was collected as the purified fraction.

In this chain, TRBV5-4 is recombined with TRBJ2-3, with the identity of the D gene unclear. The sequence was obtained from a human donor with classical Hodgkin lymphoma. What was sequenced was CD4+ T cells from blood. This receptor has the CDR3 CASSLGLPPSGYDTQYF. The sequence in DNA is TGTGCCAGCAGCTTGGGACTCCCCCCGTCGGGTTACGATACGCAGTATTTT.